One and the same sample provided the 27 T cell receptor beta chains below, sequenced in a study of blood T cell repertoires in COVID-19. The table came from immunoSEQ multiplex PCR; TCRdb's copy has only in-frame clones and leaves some out. This sample has 300,000 to 400,000 clones, with less than 85% found just once. The sample comprised PBMCs or T cells enriched from blood (not recorded which). These receptors all come from a woman in her twenties or thirties who had been exposed to COVID-19.

The gene calls are TRBV5-6 and TRBJ2-7; TRBD2 agrees at 9 bases. In germline, CDR1 is SGHDT, CDR2 YYEEEE. The CDR3 extends over 16 amino acids. The J segment lost 4 bases and the V segment lost 0 bases, leaving 8 bases of the junction unmatched. CDR3 protein: CASSLASGNRRYEQYF. As DNA, the CDR3 is TGTGCCAGCAGCTTGGCTAGCGGGAATAGAAGATACGAGCAGTACTTC.

The rearrangement links TRBV27 to TRBJ1-5; a weak D match, TRBD1 (5 bases). CDR3 length: 14 residues. In germline, CDR1 is MNHEY, CDR2 SMNVEV (reference sequence). V lost 6 bases, J lost 1 base, and 10 bases lay in between. CDR3 region: CASSTGASNQPQHF. The CDR3 region has the DNA TGTGCCAGCAGCACAGGAGCGAGCAATCAGCCCCAGCATTTT.

This chain connects TRBV15 to TRBJ1-4, with D hard to call. In germline, CDR1 is LNHNV, CDR2 YYDKDF (reference sequence). The CDR3 length is 15 residues. The V and J ends lost 3 bases and 3 bases respectively, with 11 bases between them. The CDR3 here is CATSRGVGSNEKLFF. CDR3 DNA sequence: TGTGCCACCAGCAGGGGAGTAGGGTCTAATGAAAAACTGTTTTTT.

To note about this clone: Other DNA sequences in the sample encode the same CDR3. This rearrangement joins TRBV6-5 to TRBJ1-4; 10 nucleotides agree with TRBD1. CDR1 MNHEY and CDR2 SVGAGI come from the germline V gene. The junction had 3 bases not matched to a gene; V was cut back by 6 bases and J by 5 bases. This CDR3 spans 14 amino acids. CDR3 sequence reads: CASSRGQGNEKLFF. The CDR3 bases are TGTGCCAGCAGCCGGGGACAGGGGAATGAAAAACTGTTTTTT.

The chain is built from TRBV11-2 and TRBJ1-2; D perhaps matches TRBD1 (5 bases). The germline V gene has CDR1 SGHAT and CDR2 FQNNGV. Trimming cost V 5 bases and J 8 bases, with 18 bases left between them. This CDR3 spans 14 amino acids. As DNA, the CDR3 is TGTGCCAGCAGCCTCAGGGCGGATTCGAGGGGCTACACCTTC. Its protein is CASSLRADSRGYTF.

The DNA of the CDR3 is TGCGCCAGCAGCCGGGACAGGGTCTCCTACAATGAGCAGTTCTTC. Translating it yields CASSRDRVSYNEQFF. The chain joins TRBV5-1 to TRBJ2-1; 9 bases are shared with TRBD1. Trimming cost V 4 bases and J 0 bases; bases outside gene matches: 2. The germline gives CDR1 SGHRS, CDR2 YFSETQ. This CDR3 region has 15 residues.

The chain employs TRBV7-8 and TRBJ1-1; 12 positions agree with TRBD1. Trimming took 4 bases from V and 7 from J; bases not matched to a gene: 4. The CDR3 totals 14 residues. Looked up from germline, CDR1 is SGHVS and CDR2 is FQNEAQ. The CDR3 sequence: CASSSGQGANEAFF. CDR3 nucleotide sequence: TGTGCCAGCAGCTCGGGACAGGGGGCAAATGAAGCTTTCTTT.

The rearrangement uses TRBV5-4 and TRBJ2-3, with 16 bases lining up with TRBD2. Germline V gene sequence: CDR1 SGHNT, CDR2 YYREEE (reference sequence). Trimming removed 4 bases from V and 1 base from J; junction bases left unmatched: 6. The CDR3 totals 18 residues. CDR3 in amino acids: CASSPGLAGGRGTDTQYF. The CDR3 DNA is TGTGCCAGCAGCCCGGGACTAGCGGGGGGGCGGGGCACAGATACGCAGTATTTT.

For this clone: This sequence may be a read error, since a much larger clone differs from it by one base. The chain uses TRBV6-4 and TRBJ2-3; 11 bases map to TRBD2. Per the germline V gene, CDR1 is MRHNA and CDR2 is SNTAGT. The CDR3 totals 15 residues. V shed 5 bases, J shed 1 base, and the junction held 2 bases outside the gene matches. For the CDR3, the DNA is TGTGCCAGCAGTCAACTAGCGGGGGGCACAGATACGCAGTATTTT. It translates to CASSQLAGGTDTQYF.

The chain uses TRBV4-1 and TRBJ1-2; D remains unclear. The germline CDR1 and CDR2 sequences are MGHRA and YSYEKL. V dropped 2 bases and J dropped 9 bases, with 19 bases sitting between them. There are 15 residues in the CDR3. CDR3 in DNA: TGCGCCAGCAGCCAAAATTTATGGGCCTTTGGAAGCTACACCTTC. This encodes CASSQNLWAFGSYTF.

V usage is TRBV3-1 (or the pseudogene TRBV3-2) and J usage is TRBJ2-1, with TRBD2 matching over 11 bases. The CDR3 has 20 residues. J lost 4 bases, V lost 1 base, and 15 bases had no gene match. Germline assignment: CDR1 LGHDT and CDR2 YNNKEL (reference sequence). In DNA, the CDR3 is TGTGCCAGCAGCCAAGCAAGTGATAGTTTAGCGGGAGGGGCTTACAATGAGCAGTTCTTC. Translation gives CASSQASDSLAGGAYNEQFF.

The table lists this clone with a count of one. V is TRBV10-3 and J is TRBJ1-5; D is uncertain. The V end was cut by 2 bases, the J end by 9 bases, with 8 bases between. The CDR3 has 12 residues. Germline-derived CDR1 and CDR2 are ENHRY and SYGVKD. The DNA for the CDR3 is TGTGCCATCAGTGAGATGCGGGGGCCCCAGCATTTT. It codes for CAISEMRGPQHF.

This clone came up a few times. The chain recombines TRBV4-2 with TRBJ1-1; the match to TRBD1 covers 9 bases. The CDR3 totals 17 residues. J lost 6 bases, V lost 1 base, and 12 bases had no gene match. Germline CDR1 is LGHNA and CDR2 is YNFKEQ. The CDR3 loop is CASSQGSSGQGMSEAFF. The CDR3 coding sequence is TGTGCCAGCAGCCAAGGAAGTTCCGGACAGGGGATGTCTGAAGCTTTCTTT.

This chain joins TRBV7-6 and TRBJ1-1; D is ambiguous. The V gene lost 5 bases and the J gene lost 2 bases, with 12 bases spanning the gap. The CDR3 is made up of 14 amino acids. Germline CDR1 reads SGHVS; CDR2 reads FNYEAQ. CDR3 in DNA: TGTGCCAGCAGCCCCACCACACATAACACTGAAGCTTTCTTT. Its translation is CASSPTTHNTEAFF.

The CDR3 spells CASNPLLTGQGKMYGETQYF. The CDR3 nucleotides read TGCGCCAGCAACCCGTTACTTACGGGACAGGGGAAAATGTACGGAGAGACCCAGTACTTC. V usage is TRBV5-1 and J usage is TRBJ2-5, with 10 bases identical to TRBD1. The CDR3 contains 20 residues. With 6 bases clipped from V and 4 bases from J, the junction kept 24 bases outside the gene matches. Germline assignment: CDR1 SGHRS and CDR2 YFSETQ.

The gene calls are TRBV3-1 (or the pseudogene TRBV3-2) and TRBJ1-4, with D maybe TRBD1 (6 bases). Trimming cost V 1 base and J 5 bases, with 14 bases left between them. The germline gives CDR1 LGHDT, CDR2 YNNKEL (reference sequence). The CDR3 is made up of 16 amino acids. DNA for the CDR3: TGTGCCAGCAGCCAAGGAGCGAGGGGGTTCAATGAAAAACTGTTTTTT. Protein: CASSQGARGFNEKLFF.

This chain links TRBV7-9 with TRBJ2-6, with 7 bases matching TRBD2. The length of the CDR3 is 18 residues. The germline CDR1 and CDR2 sequences are SEHNR and FQNEAQ (reference sequence). J was trimmed by 0 bases and V by 4 bases; bases with no gene match: 9. CDR3 loop: CASSSLGGWSSGANVLTF. The CDR3 nucleotides are TGTGCCAGCAGCTCCTTGGGGGGGTGGAGCTCTGGGGCCAACGTCCTGACTTTC.

This sequence joins TRBV9 and TRBJ1-1; perhaps TRBD1 as D (6 bases). Trimming removed 0 bases at V and 5 bases at J, with 14 bases between. Germline CDR1 is SGDLS and CDR2 is YYNGEE. This CDR3 is 15 amino acids long. The CDR3 spells CASSVVQGLGTEAFF. The DNA for the CDR3 is TGTGCCAGCAGCGTAGTTCAGGGGCTGGGGACTGAAGCTTTCTTT.

This clone was detected only a few times. The chain links TRBV24-1 to TRBJ2-1; TRBD1 is a possible D gene (6 bases). The germline V and J ends were trimmed by 2 bases and 4 bases, with 14 bases remaining between them. Germline V CDR1 and CDR2: KGHDR, SFDVKD. CDR3 length: 16 amino acids. CDR3 nucleotide sequence: TGTGCCACCAGTGATTACCCCGGACAGTCTTACAATGAGCAGTTCTTC. This gives the protein CATSDYPGQSYNEQFF.

This rearrangement joins TRBV2 to TRBJ2-2, with 7 bases that match TRBD1. The CDR3 totals 14 residues. CDR1 is SNHLY and CDR2 is FYNNEI in the germline V gene. V lost 7 bases to trimming and J lost 4 bases; unmatched junction nucleotides: 6. The CDR3 DNA follows: TGTGCCAGCACCGGACAGGTCCGCACCGGGGAGCTGTTTTTT. This gives the protein CASTGQVRTGELFF.

This clone was detected only once. J is TRBJ2-5 and V is TRBV5-5; the D gene is possibly TRBD1 (6 bases). V dropped 4 bases and J dropped 5 bases, with 9 bases sitting between them. CDR3 length equals 12 residues. Germline CDR1 reads SGHKS; CDR2 reads YYEKEE (reference sequence). CDR3 protein: CASSATGETQYF. The CDR3 coding sequence is TGTGCCAGCAGCGCTACAGGGGAGACCCAGTACTTC.

V is TRBV12-5 and J is TRBJ2-5, with 11 bases lining up with TRBD2. V shed 6 bases, J shed 4 bases, and the junction held 4 bases outside the gene matches. Germline V lookup: CDR1 LGHNT, CDR2 FRNRAP. This CDR3 spans 14 amino acids. The DNA of the CDR3 is TGTGCTAGTGGGGTAGCGGGAGGGTTAGAGACCCAGTACTTC. Its protein product is CASGVAGGLETQYF.

The chain is built from TRBV6-2 or TRBV6-3 and TRBJ1-5; D is unresolved. V lost 5 bases and J lost 4, with 9 bases in between. Germline CDR1 is MNHEY and CDR2 is SVGEGT. This CDR3 contains 13 residues. As DNA, the CDR3 is TGTGCCAGCAGTACAGCGGGGAATCAGCCCCAGCATTTT. This translates into CASSTAGNQPQHF.

V is TRBV6-5 and J is TRBJ1-2; TRBD1 is a possible D gene (5 bases). The CDR3 runs to 15 residues. The germline CDR1 and CDR2 sequences are MNHEY and SVGAGI. Trimming stripped 0 bases from V and 8 bases from J, with 16 bases between. CDR3 region: CASSYSRDSTRGYTF. The CDR3 nucleotides read TGTGCCAGCAGTTACTCGCGGGACTCCACTCGGGGCTACACCTTC.

The rearrangement links TRBV6-1 to TRBJ2-1; D is unresolved. The CDR3 consists of 15 residues. V gave up 2 bases and J gave up 5 bases, with 13 bases separating them. From germline, CDR1 is MNHNS and CDR2 SASEGT. CDR3 DNA: TGTGCCAGCAGTGAAAGTCGGGTCGGAAACAATGAGCAGTTCTTC. This codes for CASSESRVGNNEQFF.

The rearrangement uses TRBV9 and TRBJ2-3; D is undetermined. The CDR3 is made up of 13 amino acids. CDR1 is SGDLS and CDR2 is YYNGEE in the germline V gene. Trimming removed 1 base from V and 5 bases from J, with 8 bases in between. This CDR3 is CASSVSHGDTQYF. CDR3 bases: TGTGCCAGCAGCGTATCCCACGGAGATACGCAGTATTTT.

The V call is TRBV3-1 (or the pseudogene TRBV3-2), the J call TRBJ1-5, with a tentative D call TRBD1 (5 bases). The CDR3 extends over 14 amino acids. Germline V lookup: CDR1 LGHDT, CDR2 YNNKEL (reference sequence). V shed 5 bases and J shed 4 bases, with 12 bases lying between them. CDR3 bases: TGTGCCAGCAGCGTCAGGACATCGAATCAGCCCCAGCATTTT. This translates into CASSVRTSNQPQHF.